This entry lists 10 T cell receptor beta chains sequenced from one sample in a study of blood T cell repertoires in COVID-19. Sequencing was performed with immunoSEQ multiplex PCR; in TCRdb, only in-frame clones are kept and a portion is missing. The sample has about 220,000 clones; about 79% are singletons. Material for sequencing was PBMCs or T cells enriched from blood (not recorded which). These receptor sequences come from a woman aged 60-70 years who had recovered from COVID-19.

J is TRBJ1-6 and V is TRBV7-9; weak D call: TRBD1 (5 bases). Trimming removed 3 bases from V and 9 bases from J, with 12 bases in between. From germline, CDR1 is SEHNR and CDR2 FQNEAQ (reference sequence). There are 14 residues in the CDR3. CDR3 coding DNA: TGTGCCAGCAGCTTGGTCAGGGAATTTTCACCCCTCCACTTT. Amino acids: CASSLVREFSPLHF.

The chain is built from TRBV6-5 and TRBJ1-1, with D perhaps TRBD1 (6 bases). V lost 9 bases and J 8 bases, leaving 19 bases between the germline ends. Germline values: CDR1 MNHEY, CDR2 SVGAGI. This CDR3 is built from 13 residues. CDR3 residues: CASRKGHQTEAFF. For the CDR3, the DNA is TGTGCCAGTAGAAAGGGACACCAAACAGAAGCTTTCTTT.

This chain joins TRBV11-3 and TRBJ2-2; TRBD2 aligns across 9 bases. Germline V gene lookup returns CDR1 SGHNT and CDR2 YENEEA. The CDR3 loop spans 15 amino acids. Trimming cost V 4 bases and J 0 bases; bases outside gene matches: 0. CDR3 sequence: CASSSSGANTGELFF. The CDR3 region has the DNA TGTGCCAGCAGCTCTAGCGGGGCGAACACCGGGGAGCTGTTTTTT.

The chain uses TRBV5-1 and TRBJ2-7, with TRBD1 as a possible D gene (5 bases). Trimming removed 2 bases at V and 0 bases at J, with 12 bases between. Germline-derived CDR1 and CDR2 are SGHRS and YFSETQ. The CDR3 consists of 15 residues. CDR3 in DNA: TGCGCCAGCAGCTTCGACAGCTTGAGCTCCTACGAGCAGTACTTC. This sequence encodes CASSFDSLSSYEQYF.

The chain carries TRBV4-1 and TRBJ1-1, with D uncertain. V shed 4 bases and J shed 0 bases, with 6 bases lying between them. There are 13 residues in the CDR3. Germline assignment: CDR1 MGHRA and CDR2 YSYEKL. The CDR3 region is CASSLRVNTEAFF. In DNA, the CDR3 is TGCGCCAGCAGCCTGCGAGTGAACACTGAAGCTTTCTTT.

This chain uses TRBV3-1 (or the pseudogene TRBV3-2) with TRBJ1-5; 9 positions agree with TRBD1. The V gene's germline CDR1 is LGHDT and CDR2 YNNKEL (reference sequence). This CDR3 spans 17 amino acids. V lost 1 base and J lost 1; bases outside the gene matches: 5. The CDR3 here is CASSQGTGDWSNQPQHF. Here the CDR3 DNA reads TGTGCCAGCAGCCAAGGGACAGGGGATTGGAGCAATCAGCCCCAGCATTTT.

The J gene is TRBJ1-6, the V gene TRBV4-3; TRBD1 matches at 7 bases. V lost 4 bases and J lost 9; bases outside the gene matches: 12. From germline, CDR1 is LGHNA and CDR2 YSLEER. The length of the CDR3 is 16 residues. The CDR3 is CASSPTLGQVASPLHF. The DNA of the CDR3 is TGCGCCAGCAGCCCGACGTTAGGACAGGTGGCTTCACCCCTCCACTTT.

The V and J genes are TRBV19 and TRBJ2-1; 10 bases are shared with TRBD2. This CDR3 has 16 residues. Germline CDR1 reads LNHDA; CDR2 reads SQIVND (reference sequence). The trim removed 4 bases at V and 8 bases at J, leaving 11 bases unmatched. CDR3 DNA sequence: TGTGCCAGTAGTACTCGGACTAGCGGATCGTTACATGAGCAGTTCTTC. As protein: CASSTRTSGSLHEQFF.

The V and J genes are TRBV19 and TRBJ2-2, with 10 bases aligning to TRBD1. Germline lookup yields CDR1 LNHDA and CDR2 SQIVND (reference sequence). V lost 8 bases, J lost 7 bases, and 10 bases stayed unmatched. The CDR3 is 15 amino acids. CDR3 sequence: CASRRQGARDGELFF. The CDR3 DNA reads as TGTGCCAGTCGTCGACAGGGGGCGCGAGACGGGGAGCTGTTTTTT.

CDR3 residues: CASTGTYYEQYF. The DNA of the CDR3 is TGTGCCAGCACCGGGACTTACTACGAGCAGTACTTC. This chain joins TRBV2 and TRBJ2-7, with D tentatively TRBD2 (6 bases). The CDR3 covers 12 residues. V was cut by 7 bases and J by 3 bases, with 10 bases left in between. Germline CDR1 SNHLY, CDR2 FYNNEI.